These 7 T cell receptor beta chains came from one sample sequenced in a study of blood T cell repertoires in COVID-19. Some clones are missing from TCRdb's copy, which holds only in-frame ones; the method was immunoSEQ multiplex PCR. The table lists about 150,000 clones, roughly 80% of them singletons. Source material: peripheral blood. These receptors originate from a woman aged 60-75 years with acute or convalescent COVID-19.

V gene TRBV6-6 combines with J gene TRBJ1-5, with 7 bases lining up with TRBD1. The germline V gene encodes CDR1 MNHNY and CDR2 SVGAGI (reference sequence). This CDR3 comprises 15 residues. With V trimmed by 7 bases and J by 0 bases, 6 bases remained unmatched. The CDR3 reads CASTRTGNSNQPQHF. The CDR3 nucleotides read TGTGCCAGCACCCGGACAGGTAATAGCAATCAGCCCCAGCATTTT.

This clone appeared a single time. The chain combines TRBV3-1 (or the pseudogene TRBV3-2) with TRBJ1-2, with 9 bases fitting TRBD1. This CDR3 is 14 amino acids long. Germline-derived CDR1 and CDR2 are LGHDT and YNNKEL (reference sequence). Trimming removed 4 bases from V and 5 bases from J; junction bases left unmatched: 5. CDR3 region: CASSLPGQGYGYTF. CDR3 DNA: TGTGCCAGCAGCCTACCGGGACAGGGATATGGCTACACCTTC.

V gene TRBV9 combines with J gene TRBJ2-7; 11 bases match TRBD1. CDR3 length: 16 amino acids. Germline CDR1 SGDLS, CDR2 YYNGEE. Losses at the gene ends were 3 bases for V and 5 bases for J; bases not matched to a gene: 10. Here the CDR3 DNA reads TGTGCCAGCAGCGGACCCGACGGGACAGGGGGTGACGAGCAGTACTTC. Translated: CASSGPDGTGGDEQYF.

This chain joins TRBV18 and TRBJ2-2; the D is unclear. V was shortened by 2 bases and J by 4 bases, with 8 bases between the two germline ends. The CDR3 is 14 residues long. Looked up from germline, CDR1 is KGHSH and CDR2 is LQKENI. CDR3 in amino acids: CASSPEQFTGELFF. The CDR3 region has the DNA TGTGCCAGCTCACCAGAACAGTTCACCGGGGAGCTGTTTTTT. Looking up the rest from reference TRBV18 and TRBJ2-2 gives the full variable domain: NAGVMQNPRHLVRRRGQEARLRCSPMKGHSHVYWYRQLPEEGLKFMVYLQKENIIDESGMPKERFSAEFPKEGPSILRIQQVVRGDSAAYFCASSPEQFTGELFFGEGSRLTVL.

The V and J genes are TRBV2 and TRBJ2-5; the D gene is possibly TRBD2 (6 bases). The CDR3 contains 12 residues. Germline V gene lookup returns CDR1 SNHLY and CDR2 FYNNEI. V lost 4 bases and J lost 5, with 8 bases in between. This CDR3 reads CASSVGGETQYF. The CDR3 nucleotides are TGTGCCAGCAGTGTTGGAGGGGAGACCCAGTACTTC.

The rearrangement links TRBV11-2 to TRBJ2-3; perhaps TRBD1 as D (5 bases). V was pared by 0 bases and J by 1 base, with 5 bases between. Germline V lookup: CDR1 SGHAT, CDR2 FQNNGV. This CDR3 comprises 14 residues. The CDR3 DNA reads as TGTGCCAGCAGCTTAGACAGGGGCACAGATACGCAGTATTTT. Translation gives CASSLDRGTDTQYF.

The chain employs TRBV7-2 and TRBJ2-5; possibly TRBD1 for D (6 bases). The V end lost 6 bases, the J end lost 3 bases, and 11 bases lay between the germline ends. The CDR3 consists of 13 residues. From germline, CDR1 is SGHTA and CDR2 FQGNSA. DNA for the CDR3: TGTGCCAGCAGTTCGGACAGAAAAGAGACCCAGTACTTC. Translating it yields CASSSDRKETQYF.